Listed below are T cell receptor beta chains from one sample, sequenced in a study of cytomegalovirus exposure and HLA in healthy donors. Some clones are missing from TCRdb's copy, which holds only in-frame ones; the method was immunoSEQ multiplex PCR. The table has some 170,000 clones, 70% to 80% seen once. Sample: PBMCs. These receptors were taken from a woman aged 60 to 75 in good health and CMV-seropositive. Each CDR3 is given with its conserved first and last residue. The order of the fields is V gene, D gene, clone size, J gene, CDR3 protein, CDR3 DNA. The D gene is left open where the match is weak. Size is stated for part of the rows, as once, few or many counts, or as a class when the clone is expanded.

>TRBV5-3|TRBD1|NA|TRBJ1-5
CARRWGQGNQPQHF
TGTGCCAGAAGATGGGGACAGGGAAATCAGCCCCAGCATTTT
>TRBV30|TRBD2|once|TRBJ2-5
CAWTSGGAGETQYF
TGTGCCTGGACCAGCGGGGGGGCGGGGGAGACCCAGTACTTC
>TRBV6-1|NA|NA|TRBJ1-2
CASSPNMPGEDGYTF
TGTGCCAGCAGTCCCAACATGCCCGGGGAGGATGGCTACACCTTC
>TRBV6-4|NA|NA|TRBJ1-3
CASRTGTGNTIYF
TGTGCCAGCAGAACAGGGACTGGAAACACCATATATTTT
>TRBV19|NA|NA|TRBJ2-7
CASSPPGTLSYEQYF
TGTGCCAGTAGTCCGCCCGGGACTCTCTCCTACGAGCAGTACTTC
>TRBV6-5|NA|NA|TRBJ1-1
CASSYSMTGFWTEAFF
TGTGCCAGCAGTTACTCGATGACTGGTTTCTGGACTGAAGCTTTCTTT
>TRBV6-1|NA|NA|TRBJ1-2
CASSALFGGGYGYTF
TGTGCCAGCAGTGCCCTTTTTGGGGGGGGCTATGGCTACACCTTC
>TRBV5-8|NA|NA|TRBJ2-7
CASSTYRVKVYEQYF
TGTGCCAGCAGTACCTACAGGGTAAAAGTGTACGAGCAGTACTTC
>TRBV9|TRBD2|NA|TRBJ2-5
CASSVAGGSGYQETQYF
TGTGCCAGCAGCGTAGCTGGGGGTAGCGGGTACCAAGAGACCCAGTACTTC
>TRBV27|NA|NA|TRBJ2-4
CASSLSGRAKNIQYF
TGTGCCAGCAGTTTATCCGGTCGGGCCAAAAACATTCAGTACTTC
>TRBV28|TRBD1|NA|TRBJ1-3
CASSLPGTVAGNTIYF
TGTGCCAGCAGTTTACCCGGGACAGTGGCTGGAAACACCATATATTTT
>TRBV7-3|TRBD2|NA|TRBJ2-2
CASSLTSSGGVGGELFF
TGTGCCAGCAGCTTGACTTCTAGCGGGGGTGTCGGCGGGGAGCTGTTTTTT
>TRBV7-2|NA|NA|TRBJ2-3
CASSPAGRTTDTQYF
TGTGCCAGCAGCCCCGCTGGCAGAACCACAGATACGCAGTATTTT
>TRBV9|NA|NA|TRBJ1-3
CASSVGGRSGDNTIYF
TGTGCCAGCAGCGTAGGGGGAAGGAGCGGAGATAACACCATATATTTT
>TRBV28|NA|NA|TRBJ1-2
CASSLPGSYGYTF
TGTGCCAGCAGTTTACCAGGGTCGTATGGCTACACCTTC
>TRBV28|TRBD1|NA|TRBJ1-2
CASSLKTIRLRGRSYGYTF
TGTGCCAGCAGCTTGAAGACGATTCGCCTCAGGGGGCGAAGCTATGGCTACACCTTC
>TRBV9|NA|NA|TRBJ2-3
CAPRGRGQDTQYF
TGTGCCCCCCGTGGGCGGGGGCAAGATACGCAGTATTTT
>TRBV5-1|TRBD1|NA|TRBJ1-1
CASSLQGKDTEAFF
TGCGCCAGCAGCCTACAGGGGAAGGACACTGAAGCTTTCTTT
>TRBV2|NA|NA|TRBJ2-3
CASSEGASGDTQYF
TGTGCCAGCAGTGAAGGGGCGAGTGGAGATACGCAGTATTTT
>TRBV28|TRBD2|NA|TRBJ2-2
CASSSWTSGGMGNGELFF
TGTGCCAGCAGCTCCTGGACTAGCGGGGGTATGGGAAACGGGGAGCTGTTTTTT
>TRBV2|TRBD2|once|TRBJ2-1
CASSGTSGSNGEQFF
TGTGCCAGCAGTGGGACTAGCGGGAGTAACGGTGAGCAGTTCTTC
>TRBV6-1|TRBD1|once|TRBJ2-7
CAVKETTGRMGEQYF
TGTGCCGTCAAGGAGACGACAGGGCGGATGGGCGAGCAGTACTTC
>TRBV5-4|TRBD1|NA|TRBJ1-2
CASSRQGPNYGYTF
TGTGCCAGCAGCCGACAGGGACCTAACTATGGCTACACCTTC
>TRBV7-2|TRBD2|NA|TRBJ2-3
CASSSPGLAGGRTQYF
TGTGCCAGCAGCTCCCCCGGACTAGCGGGGGGACGTACGCAGTATTTT
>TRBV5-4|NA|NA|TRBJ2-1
CASSRQEKYNEQFF
TGTGCCAGCAGCCGCCAGGAAAAATACAATGAGCAGTTCTTC
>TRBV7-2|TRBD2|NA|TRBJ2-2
CASSRSSGGAVGGELFF
TGTGCCAGCAGCAGATCTAGCGGGGGGGCCGTGGGCGGGGAGCTGTTTTTT
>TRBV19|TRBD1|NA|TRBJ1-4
CASSTGGREKLFF
TGTGCCAGCTCAACAGGGGGTCGGGAAAAACTGTTTTTT
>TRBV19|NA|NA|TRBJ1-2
CASSHQHNSLRFYGYTF
TGTGCCAGTAGTCATCAACACAATTCTCTCCGATTCTATGGCTACACCTTC
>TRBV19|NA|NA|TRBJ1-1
CASSIQGSSSTEAFF
TGTGCCAGTAGTATTCAGGGTTCGAGCAGCACTGAAGCTTTCTTT
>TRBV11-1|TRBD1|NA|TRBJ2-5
CASSPGTGGETQYF
TGTGCCAGCAGCCCAGGAACAGGGGGGGAGACCCAGTACTTC